This TCR beta chain was captured by sequencing in a study of Ad26.COV2.S vaccination and SARS-CoV-2 variants. Described treatment: some 20 received Ad26.COV2.S at low or high dose, single or two shots; about 5 received placebo; per-sample allocation not given. Specimen acquisition occurred on day 63 following the initial vaccine or placebo injection. The study used a vaccine consisting of an Ad26 vector that expressed Wuhan-strain SARS-CoV-2 spike. Sequenced by immunoSEQ multiplex PCR; TCRdb stores in-frame clones only, minus some. The sample gives around 380,000 clones, around 85% of which show up once; roughly 3% is in the top ten. The CDR3 is made up of 11 amino acids. The ends lost 7 bases at V and 8 bases at J; junction bases unmatched: 5. Germline CDR1 and CDR2: SQVTM and ANQGSEA. Findings and limits, study-wide: CD8+ and CD4+ T cells specific for spike reportedly responded with substantial breadth after vaccination. Researchers reported similar non-spike TCR breadth in vaccine and placebo recipients. Measures of TCR breadth and depth may have fallen short of total T cell responses.

This clone was recorded a few times. No antigen is known for it. The starting material was peripheral blood, obtained in a trial of Ad26.COV2.S vaccine versus placebo. The origin of this receptor is a person between 18 and 60 years old who received the Ad26.COV2.S COVID-19 vaccine or a placebo. The chain is built from TRBV29-1 and TRBJ1-3, with TRBD1 matching 7 bases. The CDR3 protein is CSAWTGDTIYF. For the CDR3, the DNA is TGCAGCGCCTGGACAGGAGACACCATATATTTT.